This T cell receptor (beta chain) was documented in a study of shared clonotypes between healthy human individuals. The study, taken as a whole, reports: Non-shared clonotypes had lower generation probabilities than clonotypes shared by all four sorted-subset donors. Sampling involved blood alone; tissue repertoires likely differ.

Unmatched junction bases numbered 8, after V lost 0 bases and J lost 5 bases. Looked up from germline, CDR1 is SGHTA and CDR2 is FQGTGA. This CDR3 is 17 amino acids long. Each PCR replicate from the sorted subsets contained 200 to 250 ng DNA, which is about 30,000 T cell genomes. Libraries were prepared by immunoSEQ multiplex PCR; TCRdb keeps only in-frame clonotypes and omits some of them. The table lists 2 million to 3 million clones, approximately 93% of them singletons, with 0.36% in the top ten. All of the donors resided in Nashville, Tennessee, and each was a Caucasian adult. In the case of this clone: What it recognizes is unknown.

This clonotype was obtained from a man aged 18 to 30 in good health. Some clones in this sample may be carry-over from other donors' samples. Sample: naive CD4+ T cells from PBMCs. Indicated subset: CD45RA+ positively selected. The chain employs TRBV7-3 and TRBJ2-1; 9 bases fit TRBD2. DNA of the CDR3: TGTGCCAGCAGCTTAACTTCAATAGCGGGAGACGACAATGAGCAGTTCTTC. Its protein is CASSLTSIAGDDNEQFF.